A selection of T cell receptor beta chains follows, all from one sample in a study of blood T cell repertoires in COVID-19. Assay: immunoSEQ multiplex PCR; the TCRdb copy retains only in-frame clones and omits some. This repertoire shows approximately 200,000 clones, less than 80% found once; its top ten account for approximately 13%. Sequencing was carried out using peripheral blood. The receptors were gathered from a woman aged 45-60 years with acute or convalescent COVID-19. CDR3s leave out the opening cysteine and the closing phenylalanine or tryptophan. The order of the fields is V gene, D gene, J gene, CDR3 protein. The D gene is left open where the match is weak.

V gene: TRBV27; D gene: -; J gene: TRBJ1-2; CDR3 protein: ASSRQWNYGYT
V gene: TRBV2; D gene: -; J gene: TRBJ1-2; CDR3 protein: ASSLYLGNDGYT
V gene: TRBV10-3; D gene: -; J gene: TRBJ1-4; CDR3 protein: AISSTGTSQEKLF
V gene: TRBV28; D gene: -; J gene: TRBJ2-7; CDR3 protein: ASSPAGSRTYEQY
V gene: TRBV2; D gene: -; J gene: TRBJ1-2; CDR3 protein: ASRSGGAYGYT
V gene: TRBV10-3; D gene: -; J gene: TRBJ2-7; CDR3 protein: AISPLAVPYEQY
V gene: TRBV10-3; D gene: -; J gene: TRBJ1-3; CDR3 protein: AISRQMGNTIY
V gene: TRBV27; D gene: TRBD1; J gene: TRBJ1-3; CDR3 protein: ASRIKDRGSGNTIY
V gene: TRBV6-5; D gene: -; J gene: TRBJ2-7; CDR3 protein: ASSSTSREQY
V gene: TRBV2; D gene: -; J gene: TRBJ2-3; CDR3 protein: ASTGEGDTQY
V gene: TRBV4-1; D gene: TRBD1; J gene: TRBJ1-1; CDR3 protein: ASSQFQGEEAF
V gene: TRBV12-3/TRBV12-4; D gene: -; J gene: TRBJ1-5; CDR3 protein: ASRGGYLQPQH
V gene: TRBV5-1; D gene: -; J gene: TRBJ1-1; CDR3 protein: ASSLAGFTEAF
V gene: TRBV11-3; D gene: -; J gene: TRBJ2-1; CDR3 protein: ASSLEAGLDEQF
V gene: TRBV19; D gene: -; J gene: TRBJ1-4; CDR3 protein: ASNYGSQRNEKLF
V gene: TRBV7-8; D gene: -; J gene: TRBJ2-3; CDR3 protein: ASSYKNPRLPSSTDTQY
V gene: TRBV7-7; D gene: TRBD1; J gene: TRBJ1-2; CDR3 protein: ASSLGRPGQGEHYGYT
V gene: TRBV6-5; D gene: TRBD2; J gene: TRBJ2-1; CDR3 protein: ASSYSTSGHNEQF
V gene: TRBV19; D gene: -; J gene: TRBJ1-5; CDR3 protein: ASSIERRQYQH
V gene: TRBV3-1/TRBV3-2; D gene: TRBD1; J gene: TRBJ2-2; CDR3 protein: ASTPNGQGEITGELF
V gene: TRBV28; D gene: TRBD2; J gene: TRBJ2-2; CDR3 protein: ASSLGTSGSYGTGELF
V gene: TRBV6-2/TRBV6-3; D gene: TRBD2; J gene: TRBJ2-5; CDR3 protein: ASSSRTSGQETQY
V gene: TRBV19; D gene: -; J gene: TRBJ2-3; CDR3 protein: ASRAVSISGRTDTQY
V gene: TRBV14; D gene: TRBD2; J gene: TRBJ2-7; CDR3 protein: ASSPLIRPSGIYEQY
V gene: TRBV18; D gene: TRBD1; J gene: TRBJ1-5; CDR3 protein: ASSHLDRSSNQPQH
V gene: TRBV28; D gene: TRBD2; J gene: TRBJ2-2; CDR3 protein: ASRVLAARRGELF
V gene: TRBV20-1; D gene: -; J gene: TRBJ2-7; CDR3 protein: SASSRDGYEQY
V gene: TRBV10-1; D gene: TRBD2; J gene: TRBJ2-7; CDR3 protein: ASSPAGSSYEQY
V gene: TRBV7-9; D gene: TRBD1; J gene: TRBJ2-1; CDR3 protein: ASSLAAGTGTVNEQF
V gene: TRBV27; D gene: TRBD1; J gene: TRBJ2-3; CDR3 protein: ASSLSGTGGSNTQY
V gene: TRBV7-9; D gene: TRBD1; J gene: TRBJ1-4; CDR3 protein: ASSRDRGATNEKLF
V gene: TRBV6-6; D gene: -; J gene: TRBJ2-7; CDR3 protein: ASSQGTSSYEQY
V gene: TRBV5-1; D gene: -; J gene: TRBJ2-1; CDR3 protein: ASRRGDGSYNEQF
V gene: TRBV9; D gene: TRBD2; J gene: TRBJ2-1; CDR3 protein: ASSALSGGSYNEQF
V gene: TRBV7-8; D gene: -; J gene: TRBJ1-1; CDR3 protein: ASSLGQLQKAF
V gene: TRBV5-5; D gene: -; J gene: TRBJ1-2; CDR3 protein: ASSFSNYGYT
V gene: TRBV3-1/TRBV3-2; D gene: TRBD1; J gene: TRBJ1-3; CDR3 protein: ASSQGQGPGNTIY
V gene: TRBV2; D gene: TRBD2; J gene: TRBJ2-3; CDR3 protein: ASSVGLAVSTDTQY
V gene: TRBV10-3; D gene: -; J gene: TRBJ1-5; CDR3 protein: AIRQSLGQPQH
V gene: TRBV19; D gene: -; J gene: TRBJ1-1; CDR3 protein: ASTVGAFGTEAF
V gene: TRBV4-2; D gene: -; J gene: TRBJ2-6; CDR3 protein: ASSLRTGTSSSGANVLT